The source of this T cell receptor beta chain is a study of response to subunit inactivated influenza vaccine. Using its own MiXCR run on the RT-PCR reads, TCRdb lists one record per CDR3 protein. Of 500,000 to 600,000 distinct CDR3 sequences listed, roughly 10% are singletons. V lost 4 bases, J lost 7 bases, and 8 bases stayed unmatched. The CDR3 consists of 15 residues. Germline V gene data show CDR1 as SGHRS and CDR2 as YFSETQ. These data also featured in a second study, about T cells expressing NK-cell markers. From that report: The TCR beta cDNA came from 5'RACE template switching with UMIs.

This chain links TRBV5-1 with TRBJ2-3; 11 positions agree with TRBD2. The specimen was PBMCs from blood, collected on the day of vaccination. This receptor was taken from a man between 45 and 60 years old who received an inactivated influenza vaccine. This CDR3 is CASSQTSGTVNTQYF. The CDR3 region has the DNA TGCGCCAGCAGCCAGACTAGCGGGACGGTGAATACGCAGTATTTT.